The sequence of this T cell receptor beta chain was determined in a study of cytomegalovirus exposure and HLA in healthy donors. Profiled with immunoSEQ multiplex PCR; TCRdb holds only in-frame clones, not every one. The repertoire has roughly 45,000 clones, over 85% of them found once; the top ten carry around 8%. Overall study findings and caveats: In vitro experiments confirmed that a few CMV-associated chains were specific for CMV antigens. Most TCR sequences were seen very rarely across donors, but some public TCRs occurred in many.

The donors were members of the roughly 130-subject validation cohort (separate from the approximately 670-subject first cohort). Germline lookup yields CDR1 SGHTA and CDR2 FQGNSA. The ends lost 0 bases at V and 2 bases at J; junction bases unmatched: 7. The CDR3 covers 16 residues. A note on this clone: Its antigen is currently unknown.

Sequences were obtained from PBMCs. The chain combines TRBV7-2 with TRBJ2-7; 7 bases fit TRBD1. The source is a woman aged 18-29 years in good health and CMV-seropositive. CDR3 nucleotide sequence: TGTGCCAGCAGCTTAGCGCGAGACAGGGCCACCTACGAGCAGTACTTC. Translating it yields CASSLARDRATYEQYF. Variable domain in full (rest from reference TRBV7-2 and TRBJ2-7): GAGVSQSPSNKVTEKGKDVELRCDPISGHTALYWYRQSLGQGLEFLIYFQGNSAPDKSGLPSDRFSAERTGGSVSTLTIQRTQQEDSAVYLCASSLARDRATYEQYFGPGTRLTVT.